These 10 T cell receptor beta chains originate from one sample sequenced in a study of blood T cell repertoires in COVID-19. Sequenced by immunoSEQ multiplex PCR; TCRdb stores in-frame clones only, minus some. The repertoire consists of more than 85,000 clones, with approximately 82% occurring once and the leading ten covering under 11%. The specimen sequenced was peripheral blood. These receptors were collected from a man between 65 and 85 years old with acute or convalescent COVID-19.

The chain couples TRBV25-1 to TRBJ2-1; 11 bases agree with TRBD2. This CDR3 is 16 amino acids long. The germline gives CDR1 MGHDK, CDR2 SYGVNS. J was trimmed by 8 bases and V by 4 bases; bases with no gene match: 10. In DNA form, the CDR3 reads TGTGCCAGCAGTGCCTCCCGACTAGCGGGATTGTATGAGCAGTTCTTC. Translated: CASSASRLAGLYEQFF.

This chain uses TRBV7-8 with TRBJ2-2, with D maybe TRBD1 (6 bases). CDR1 is SGHVS and CDR2 is FQNEAQ in the germline V gene. The CDR3 is made up of 16 amino acids. V lost 5 bases to trimming and J lost 3 bases, with 16 bases between them. As DNA, the CDR3 is TGTGCCAGCAGCGCCGGGGCGGACAGAGACACCGGGGAGCTGTTTTTT. Translating it yields CASSAGADRDTGELFF. Variable domain in full (rest from reference TRBV7-8 and TRBJ2-2): GAGVSQSPRYKVAKRGQDVALRCDPISGHVSLFWYQQALGQGPEFLTYFQNEAQLDKSGLPSDRFFAERPEGSVSTLKIQRTQQEDSAVYLCASSAGADRDTGELFFGEGSRLTVL.

V usage is TRBV4-1 and J usage is TRBJ2-1; D is perhaps TRBD1 (6 bases). Germline assignment: CDR1 MGHRA and CDR2 YSYEKL. The CDR3 length is 15 residues. Trimming left V 1 base short and J 4 bases short, with 11 bases between. The chain's CDR3 is CASSQVADSYNEQFF. The CDR3 DNA follows: TGCGCCAGCAGCCAAGTGGCGGACAGTTACAATGAGCAGTTCTTC.

This clone appeared a single time. The CDR3: CASSLAARLAGNEQFF. The DNA of the CDR3 is TGTGCCAGCAGCTTGGCCGCAAGACTAGCGGGCAATGAGCAGTTCTTC. The chain combines TRBV5-6 with TRBJ2-1; TRBD2 aligns across 10 bases. Germline CDR1 is SGHDT and CDR2 is YYEEEE. The J segment lost 6 bases and the V segment lost 0 bases, leaving 6 bases of the junction unmatched. CDR3 length: 16 amino acids.

The CDR3 bases are TGTGCCAGCAGCTTAGTCTTCCTTCTCGAGGGCAATGAGCAGTTCTTC. Amino acids: CASSLVFLLEGNEQFF. The V and J genes are TRBV7-2 and TRBJ2-1; the D gene is possibly TRBD2 (5 bases). The CDR3 extends over 16 amino acids. The germline gives CDR1 SGHTA, CDR2 FQGNSA. V lost 1 base and J 6 bases, leaving 16 bases between the germline ends.

V gene TRBV14 combines with J gene TRBJ1-4; 8 bases agree with TRBD1. The germline V gene encodes CDR1 SGHDN and CDR2 FVKESK. Losses at the gene ends were 0 bases for V and 6 bases for J; bases not matched to a gene: 3. The CDR3 spans 15 residues. The CDR3 DNA is TGTGCCAGCAGCCAAGACAGGGGGCGAGATGAAAAACTGTTTTTT. Protein sequence: CASSQDRGRDEKLFF.

The chain links TRBV13 to TRBJ2-1; TRBD2 aligns across 12 bases. The ends lost 4 bases at V and 4 bases at J; junction bases unmatched: 5. The CDR3 covers 16 residues. Germline-derived CDR1 and CDR2 are PRHDT and FYEKMQ (reference sequence). CDR3 in DNA: TGTGCCAGCAGCTCCCTAGCGGGAGGGTTGTACAATGAGCAGTTCTTC. Translation gives CASSSLAGGLYNEQFF.

This chain uses TRBV7-9 with TRBJ1-1, with no clear D. CDR1 and CDR2 (germline): SEHNR, FQNEAQ (reference sequence). Trimming removed 2 bases from V and 6 bases from J, with 7 bases in between. The CDR3 length is 12 residues. The CDR3 spells CASSLMTPEAFF. As DNA, the CDR3 is TGTGCCAGCAGCTTAATGACTCCTGAAGCTTTCTTT.

V is TRBV29-1 and J is TRBJ1-4, with a possible D match to TRBD1 (5 bases). CDR1 is SQVTM and CDR2 is ANQGSEA in the germline V gene. V was cut by 6 bases and J by 5 bases, with 22 bases left in between. This CDR3 region has 16 residues. CDR3 loop: CSVAGTPGLGNEKLFF. As DNA, the CDR3 is TGCAGCGTCGCCGGGACTCCGGGGTTGGGAAATGAAAAACTGTTTTTT.

This chain links TRBV30 with TRBJ1-2; the match to TRBD1 covers 7 bases. The J segment lost 4 bases and the V segment lost 0 bases, leaving 8 bases of the junction unmatched. Germline CDR1 is GTSNPN and CDR2 is SVGIG (reference sequence). The CDR3 is 15 residues long. The chain's CDR3 is CAWSVGDSGFYGYTF. CDR3 DNA sequence: TGTGCCTGGAGTGTTGGGGACAGTGGCTTCTATGGCTACACCTTC.